This TCR beta chain appears in the sequencing data of a study of human T cells and chemical hapten exposure (dated by TCRdb to the early 2020s). About the study as a whole: For sensitization, 2% DPC in acetone was applied to a 2 cm by 2 cm area of upper inner arm skin. Most of the patients in the cohort were female, and the cohort covered alopecia areata with under or over 50% scalp involvement, alopecia totalis and alopecia universalis. Blood for TCR sequencing was provided by twenty-nine alopecia patients at one to four time points (pre-sensitization, 2, 6 and 24 weeks). Patch tests used Finn chambers with 0.01% DPC on the upper back, scored after 6 days by International Contact Dermatitis Research Group standards. The libraries were sequenced as a pool, and the TCR yield per sample differed mostly because of small variations in library volumes within the pool. Peripheral blood TCR repertoire changes were tracked in vivo in alopecia patients during primary and secondary sensitization to the hapten diphenylcyclopropenone (DPC). Patients additionally received weekly therapeutic DPC doses to the scalp throughout the roughly 23-week study period. Blood samples were taken from patients before sensitization (week 0) and then at 2, 6 and about 24 weeks after DPC sensitization. Broad study findings and their caveats: DPC sensitization did not change the number of TCRs with a frequency above 1 in 1000, and there was no evidence of changes in global repertoire structure. Because all patients had alopecia, a presumed autoimmune disease, the immune response of the patients might differ from that of healthy individuals. Repeated subsampling changed both the strength of the expansion versus patch-test correlation and the threshold at which that correlation became significant. Compared with pre-sensitization or healthy control sets, expanded TCRs formed significantly more large CDR3 similarity clusters, which is consistent with antigen-driven responses. Patch test score was positively correlated with the number of PT1 expanded TCRs, with significance at thresholds 8, 16 and 32 but not at 4.

Library prep was done by RACE. These reads were obtained on a NextSeq 500. Library preparation attached unique molecular identifiers to individual cDNA molecules for quantitative, reproducible TCR counting. From each blood RNA sample, both TCR alpha and TCR beta chains were sequenced. In the paper's pipeline: A median of roughly 99,000 TCRs per sample was observed, with a range of about 20,000 to 750,000. The Decombinator software suite was used to annotate V, J and CDR3 in the TCR reads. For the PS versus PT1 abundance plots, all samples were subsampled to the same number of TCRs (28,000). Expanded TCRs were defined as absent before sensitization and observed at least eight times at the 2-week time point. Clones were called with MiXCR by TCRdb after fastp trimmed the public reads at Q25, and only in-frame beta chains were retained. When rows share a CDR3 protein, they turn into one entry using the most common DNA and genes. These V and J calls are TCRdb output, not the study's own analysis. The sample table contains about 140,000 distinct CDR3 sequences; only one count was recorded for approximately 12% of them. The top ten hold around 1.4% of the sample.

The label giving this sample's time point can be read as: patch test 2, 6 weeks after DPC sensitization. What this sample's treatment or condition label stands for: therapeutic diphenylcyclopropenone sensitization with weekly scalp DPC. At every patch-test visit, the blood draw took place before the patch test was put on. Patients were eligible if aged 18 to 70, diagnosed with alopecia and judged suitable for DPC therapy, and pregnant patients were excluded. Unfractionated whole blood was collected in Tempus Blood RNA tubes, and total RNA was extracted from that blood. Taken from cysteine to phenylalanine, the CDR3 has 16 residues. The retained sequence is limited to the CDR3, 48 bases, with the frame set at the first base. Trimming leaves V shorter by 3 bases and J shorter by 2 bases, with the junction holding 9 bases beyond the gene matches. The germline V gene encodes CDR1 SGHDT and CDR2 YYEEEE.

Many counts were recorded for this clonotype. Its antigen has not been determined. Per-base qualities were not stored, and no clone one base away is much larger. The V and J genes are TRBV5-6 and TRBJ2-3, with TRBD1 identical over 7 junction bases. Material: whole blood, obtained in connection with sensitization to the hapten diphenylcyclopropenone (DPC). The clonotype originates from a woman in her forties or fifties with alopecia areata. Some clones in this sample may be carry-over from other donors' samples. The nucleotide sequence is given as TGTGCCAGCAGCTCCTACCGGGACAGCTTCACAGATACGCAGTATTTT. Its translation reads: CASSSYRDSFTDTQYF. Beyond the CDR3, the reference TRBV5-6 and TRBJ2-3 genes provide the residues; the full variable domain reads: DAGVTQSPTHLIKTRGQQVTLRCSPKSGHDTVSWYQQALGQGPQFIFQYYEEEERQRGNFPDRFSGHQFPNYSSELNVNALLLGDSALYLCASSSYRDSFTDTQYFGPGTRLTVL.